The 20 T cell receptor beta chains in this list originate from one sample, sequenced in a study of T cell repertoires in cytomegalovirus infection. TCRdb called the reads again in MiXCR, with one record for every CDR3 protein. Found here are around 230,000 distinct CDR3 sequences, about 5.9% of them singletons; the top ten hold around 6%. Sequenced material: PBMCs. All receptors come from a human donor in good health (CMV status not recorded). Some clones in this sample may be carry-over from other donors' samples.

This clonotype was counted at least ten times. This chain links TRBV6-5 with TRBJ2-5; D not certain. The CDR3 loop spans 14 amino acids. CDR1 MNHEY and CDR2 SVGAGI come from the germline V gene. V dropped 4 bases and J dropped 4 bases, with 13 bases sitting between them. CDR3 DNA sequence: TGTGCCAGCAGTTTTGACCATATAGCAGAGACCCAGTACTTC. Its translation: CASSFDHIAETQYF.

This clonotype was detected many times. The chain uses TRBV4-3 and TRBJ2-3; D is perhaps TRBD1 (6 bases). Germline CDR1 reads LGHNA; CDR2 reads YSLEER. Trimming took 0 bases from V and 2 from J, leaving 9 bases between them. The CDR3 is 15 amino acids. The CDR3 sequence is CASSQDGTHTDTQYF. DNA for the CDR3: TGCGCCAGCAGCCAAGATGGGACACACACAGATACGCAGTATTTT.

This clonotype was seen only a few times. The genes are TRBV2 and TRBJ1-5, with TRBD1 matching over 8 bases. CDR1 SNHLY and CDR2 FYNNEI come from the germline V gene. J gave up 3 bases and V 3 bases, and 7 bases lay outside the gene matches. CDR3 length: 16 amino acids. The CDR3 loop is CASSEPRTGINQPQHF. As DNA, the CDR3 is TGTGCCAGCAGTGAGCCGAGGACAGGGATCAATCAGCCCCAGCATTTT.

This clonotype occurred many times. The chain links TRBV7-2 to TRBJ1-1; 10 bases map to TRBD1. The germline V gene encodes CDR1 SGHTA and CDR2 FQGNSA. The CDR3 consists of 15 residues. Trimming took 2 bases from V and 4 from J; bases not matched to a gene: 4. CDR3 bases: TGTGCCAGCAGCTTATCTTGGGACAGGGGCACTGAAGCTTTCTTT. Its protein is CASSLSWDRGTEAFF.

At least ten counts were recorded for this clonotype. The gene calls are TRBV28 and TRBJ1-6; D ambiguous. Trimming took off 4 bases at V and 7 bases at J, with 17 bases between the two ends. Germline V CDR1 and CDR2: MDHEN, SYDVKM. CDR3 length: 16 amino acids. The CDR3 region has the DNA TGTGCCAGCAGTTCCCTCGCGGACCCCCTAAATTCACCCCTCCACTTT. This gives the protein CASSSLADPLNSPLHF.

This clonotype was found many times. The J gene is TRBJ2-1, the V gene TRBV19, with D perhaps being TRBD1 or TRBD2 (5 bases each). This CDR3 is built from 14 residues. The V gene's germline CDR1 is LNHDA and CDR2 SQIVND (reference sequence). V was pared by 8 bases and J by 1 base, with 12 bases between. The CDR3 is CASYMGVSYNEQFF. The DNA of the CDR3 is TGTGCCAGTTATATGGGGGTATCCTACAATGAGCAGTTCTTC.

This clonotype showed up many times. The V gene is TRBV29-1, the J gene TRBJ2-2; weak D call: TRBD1 (5 bases). Trimming shortened V by 6 bases and J by 0 bases, and 17 bases separated the two germline ends. The CDR3 covers 16 residues. In germline, CDR1 is SQVTM, CDR2 ANQGSEA. The CDR3 region is CSVESQGSANTGELFF. The CDR3 nucleotides read TGCAGCGTCGAGAGCCAGGGTTCCGCGAACACCGGGGAGCTGTTTTTT.

This clonotype was picked up many times. The rearrangement uses TRBV20-1 and TRBJ2-7; D perhaps matches TRBD1 (5 bases). CDR1 DFQATT and CDR2 SNEGSKA come from the germline V gene (reference sequence). The CDR3 runs 12 residues. V lost 3 bases to trimming and J lost 7 bases, with 13 bases between them. CDR3 region: CSASPPPGEQYF. The CDR3 DNA reads as TGCAGTGCTAGCCCTCCGCCAGGGGAGCAGTACTTC.

This clonotype occurred many times. V gene TRBV7-2 combines with J gene TRBJ1-5; the D is unclear. The CDR3 covers 13 residues. Trimming removed 5 bases at V and 1 base at J, with 6 bases between. Germline values: CDR1 SGHTA, CDR2 FQGNSA. CDR3: CASSPLSNQPQHF. CDR3 bases: TGTGCCAGCAGCCCCCTGAGCAATCAGCCCCAGCATTTT. The full variable domain, rest sourced from reference TRBV7-2 and TRBJ1-5, is GAGVSQSPSNKVTEKGKDVELRCDPISGHTALYWYRQSLGQGLEFLIYFQGNSAPDKSGLPSDRFSAERTGGSVSTLTIQRTQQEDSAVYLCASSPLSNQPQHFGDGTRLSIL.

To note about this clonotype: Possible read error: a much larger clone is one base away. The genes are TRBV29-1 and TRBJ2-1, with 7 bases matching TRBD1. This CDR3 has 12 amino acids. Germline assignment: CDR1 SQVTM and CDR2 ANQGSEA. V was clipped by 7 bases and J by 4 bases; unmatched bases: 4. The CDR3 sequence: CSARTGYNEQFF. The CDR3 nucleotides read TGCAGCGCCAGGACAGGTTACAATGAGCAGTTCTTC.

This clonotype was found many times. The chain combines TRBV7-2 with TRBJ2-7, with TRBD1 matching 7 bases. With V trimmed by 1 base and J by 3 bases, 6 bases remained unmatched. Germline CDR1 is SGHTA and CDR2 is FQGNSA. The CDR3 totals 15 residues. DNA of the CDR3: TGTGCCAGCAGCTTAGAGCGAGGGGGCAGCTACGAGCAGTACTTC. This gives the protein CASSLERGGSYEQYF.

This clonotype showed up many times. The V call is TRBV12-3 or TRBV12-4, the J call TRBJ2-4; perhaps D is TRBD1 or TRBD2 (5 bases each). The CDR3 extends over 16 amino acids. V was cut by 4 bases and J by 0 bases, with 13 bases left in between. The CDR3 nucleotides read TGTGCCAGCAGTTATCGGGACGGATTAGCCAAAAACATTCAGTACTTC. This codes for CASSYRDGLAKNIQYF.

This clonotype was seen ten or more times. The V and J genes are TRBV11-3 and TRBJ2-2; maybe TRBD1 (5 bases). The V gene's germline CDR1 is SGHNT and CDR2 YENEEA. V dropped 0 bases and J dropped 6 bases, with 17 bases sitting between them. The CDR3 loop spans 17 amino acids. The CDR3 sequence is CASSLEVQGDGAGELFF. The CDR3 nucleotides are TGTGCCAGCAGCTTAGAAGTGCAGGGTGATGGTGCCGGGGAGCTGTTTTTT.

This clonotype was counted ten times or more. This chain links TRBV5-1 with TRBJ1-4; TRBD1 is a possible D gene (5 bases). V dropped 1 base and J dropped 0 bases, with 10 bases sitting between them. Germline-derived CDR1 and CDR2 are SGHRS and YFSETQ. The CDR3 length is 16 residues. The CDR3 nucleotides read TGCGCCAGCAGCTTGTCGACAGCTCCAACTAATGAAAAACTGTTTTTT. It translates to CASSLSTAPTNEKLFF.

This clonotype was picked up many times. The rearrangement links TRBV10-3 to TRBJ2-5; a possible D gene is TRBD1 (5 bases). The CDR3 is 13 residues long. Trimming left V 5 bases short and J 2 bases short, with 9 bases between. Germline V gene sequence: CDR1 ENHRY, CDR2 SYGVKD. CDR3 protein: CAISIRDQETQYF. The DNA of the CDR3 is TGTGCCATCAGTATCAGGGATCAAGAGACCCAGTACTTC.

This clonotype was picked up many times. The rearrangement uses TRBV20-1 and TRBJ2-2; the match to TRBD1 covers 7 bases. Germline CDR1 reads DFQATT; CDR2 reads SNEGSKA (reference sequence). The CDR3 has 14 residues. J lost 4 bases, V lost 4 bases, and 6 bases had no gene match. The CDR3 DNA reads TGCAGTGCTACGGGGACAGCTGCCACCGGGGAGCTGTTTTTT. Translating gives CSATGTAATGELFF.

The J gene is TRBJ2-2, the V gene TRBV5-5; 12 bases are shared with TRBD2. The V and J ends lost 4 bases and 4 bases, in that order; junction bases with no gene match: 11. CDR1 SGHKS and CDR2 YYEKEE come from the germline V gene (reference sequence). The CDR3 consists of 18 residues. CDR3 in DNA: TGTGCCAGCAGCACCCGAGTTGGACTAGCGGGGATCACCGGGGAGCTGTTTTTT. It specifies CASSTRVGLAGITGELFF.

This clonotype was recorded at least ten times. The chain links TRBV6-6 to TRBJ1-1; D may be TRBD1 (5 bases). Trimming took 0 bases from V and 6 from J, leaving 14 bases between them. The CDR3 runs to 15 residues. Per the germline V gene, CDR1 is MNHNY and CDR2 is SVGAGI (reference sequence). The CDR3, as DNA: TGTGCCAGCAGTTACTCCGGGACGGAGGCCGCTGAAGCTTTCTTT. This gives the protein CASSYSGTEAAEAFF.

This clonotype was found many times. This sequence joins TRBV5-1 and TRBJ2-3; unclear D gene. Germline CDR1 and CDR2: SGHRS and YFSETQ. CDR3 size: 12 residues. Deletions cut 1 base from V and 2 bases from J, with 2 bases between. CDR3 in DNA: TGCGCCAGCAGCTTGACCACAGATACGCAGTATTTT. Protein: CASSLTTDTQYF.

This clonotype came up many times. The chain combines TRBV7-2 with TRBJ1-1, with D tentatively TRBD1 (5 bases). This CDR3 is built from 15 residues. Looked up from germline, CDR1 is SGHTA and CDR2 is FQGNSA. Trimming removed 6 bases from V and 1 base from J, with 15 bases in between. CDR3 sequence (DNA): TGTGCCAGCAGTTCGGGACGGACCAAGAACACTGAAGCTTTCTTT. Translated: CASSSGRTKNTEAFF.